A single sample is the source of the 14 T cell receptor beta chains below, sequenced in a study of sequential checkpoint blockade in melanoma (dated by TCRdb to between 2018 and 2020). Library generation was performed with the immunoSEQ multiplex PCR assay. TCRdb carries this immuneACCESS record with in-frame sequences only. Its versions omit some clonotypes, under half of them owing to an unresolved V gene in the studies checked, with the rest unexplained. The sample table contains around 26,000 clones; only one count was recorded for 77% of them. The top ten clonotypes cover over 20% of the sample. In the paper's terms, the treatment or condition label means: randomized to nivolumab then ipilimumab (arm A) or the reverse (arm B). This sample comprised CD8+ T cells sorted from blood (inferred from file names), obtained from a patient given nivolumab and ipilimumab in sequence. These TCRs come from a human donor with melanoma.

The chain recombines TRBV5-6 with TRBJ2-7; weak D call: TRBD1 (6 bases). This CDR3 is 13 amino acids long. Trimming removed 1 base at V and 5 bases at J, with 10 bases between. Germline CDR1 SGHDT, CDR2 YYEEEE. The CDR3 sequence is CASSLIQGNEQYF. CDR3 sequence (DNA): TGTGCCAGCAGCTTGATACAGGGCAACGAGCAGTACTTC.

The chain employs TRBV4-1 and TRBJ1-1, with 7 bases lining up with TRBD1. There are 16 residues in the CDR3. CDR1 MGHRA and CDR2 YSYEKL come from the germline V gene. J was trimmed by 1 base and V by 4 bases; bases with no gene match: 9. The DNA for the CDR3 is TGCGCCAGCAGCCGGCAGGGGGGAGAGAAGAACACTGAAGCTTTCTTT. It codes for CASSRQGGEKNTEAFF.

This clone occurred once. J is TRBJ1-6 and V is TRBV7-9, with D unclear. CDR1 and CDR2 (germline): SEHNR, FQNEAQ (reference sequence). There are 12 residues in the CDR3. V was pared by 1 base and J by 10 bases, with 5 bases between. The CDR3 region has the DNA TGTGCCAGCAGCTTAGACAGCTCACCCCTCCACTTT. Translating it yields CASSLDSSPLHF.

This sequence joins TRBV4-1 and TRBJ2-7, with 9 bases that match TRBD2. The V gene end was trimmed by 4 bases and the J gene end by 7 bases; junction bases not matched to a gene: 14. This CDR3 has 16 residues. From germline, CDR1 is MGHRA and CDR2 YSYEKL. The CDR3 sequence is CASSPGLAGTGGEQYF. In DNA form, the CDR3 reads TGCGCCAGCAGCCCTGGTCTAGCGGGAACCGGGGGGGAGCAGTACTTC.

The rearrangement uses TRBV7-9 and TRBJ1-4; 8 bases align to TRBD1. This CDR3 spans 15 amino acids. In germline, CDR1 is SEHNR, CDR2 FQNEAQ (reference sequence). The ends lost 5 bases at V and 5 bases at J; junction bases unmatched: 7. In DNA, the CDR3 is TGTGCCAGCAGCCCATATGGGACAGGCAATGAAAAACTGTTTTTT. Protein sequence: CASSPYGTGNEKLFF. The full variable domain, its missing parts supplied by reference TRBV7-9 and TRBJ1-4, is DTGVSQNPRHKITKRGQNVTFRCDPISEHNRLYWYRQTLGQGPEFLTYFQNEAQLEKSRLLSDRFSAERPKGSFSTLEIQRTEQGDSAMYLCASSPYGTGNEKLFFGSGTQLSVL.

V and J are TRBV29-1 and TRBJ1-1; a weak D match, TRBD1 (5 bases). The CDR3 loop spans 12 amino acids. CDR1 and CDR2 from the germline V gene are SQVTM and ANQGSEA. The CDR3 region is CTVRAGNTEAFF. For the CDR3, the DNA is TGCACCGTCAGGGCAGGGAACACTGAAGCTTTCTTT.

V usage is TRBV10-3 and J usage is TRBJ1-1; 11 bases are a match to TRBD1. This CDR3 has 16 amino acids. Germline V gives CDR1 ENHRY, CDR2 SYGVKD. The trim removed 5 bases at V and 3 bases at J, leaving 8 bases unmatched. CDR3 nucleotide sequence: TGTGCCATCAGTACCGAGGACAGGGGGCCGGACACTGAAGCTTTCTTT. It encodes CAISTEDRGPDTEAFF.

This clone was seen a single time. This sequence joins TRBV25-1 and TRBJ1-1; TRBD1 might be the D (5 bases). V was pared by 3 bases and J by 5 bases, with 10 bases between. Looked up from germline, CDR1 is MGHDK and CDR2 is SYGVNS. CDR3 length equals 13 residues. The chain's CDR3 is CASSDTGGTEAFF. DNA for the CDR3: TGTGCCAGCAGTGATACTGGGGGGACTGAAGCTTTCTTT. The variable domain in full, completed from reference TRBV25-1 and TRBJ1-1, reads EADIYQTPRYLVIGTGKKITLECSQTMGHDKMYWYQQDPGMELHLIHYSYGVNSTEKGDLSSESTVSRIRTEHFPLTLESARPSHTSQYLCASSDTGGTEAFFGQGTRLTVV.

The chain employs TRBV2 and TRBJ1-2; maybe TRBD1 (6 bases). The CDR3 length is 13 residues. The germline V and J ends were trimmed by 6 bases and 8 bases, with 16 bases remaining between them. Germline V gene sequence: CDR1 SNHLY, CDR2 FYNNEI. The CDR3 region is CASSRQALGGYTF. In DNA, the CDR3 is TGTGCCAGCAGCCGACAGGCCCTGGGAGGCTACACCTTC.

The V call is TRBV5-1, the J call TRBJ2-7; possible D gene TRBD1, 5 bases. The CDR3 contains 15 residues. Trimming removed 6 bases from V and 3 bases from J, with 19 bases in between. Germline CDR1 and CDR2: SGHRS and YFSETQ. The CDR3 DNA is TGCGCCAGCAACAACGGCCCCGACAGCCTCTACGAGCAGTACTTC. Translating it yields CASNNGPDSLYEQYF.

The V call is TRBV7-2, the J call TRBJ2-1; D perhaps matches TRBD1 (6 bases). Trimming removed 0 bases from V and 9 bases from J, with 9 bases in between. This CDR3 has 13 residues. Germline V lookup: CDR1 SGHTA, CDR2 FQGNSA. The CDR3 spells CASSLAGAGEQFF. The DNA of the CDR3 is TGTGCCAGCAGCTTAGCGGGGGCAGGTGAGCAGTTCTTC.

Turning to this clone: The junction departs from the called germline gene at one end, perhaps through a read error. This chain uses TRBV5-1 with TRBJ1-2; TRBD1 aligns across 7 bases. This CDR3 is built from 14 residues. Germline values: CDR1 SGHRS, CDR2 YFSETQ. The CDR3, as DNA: TGCGCCAGCAGATTCGAGACAGGGAGCTATGGCCACACCTTC. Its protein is CASRFETGSYGHTF.

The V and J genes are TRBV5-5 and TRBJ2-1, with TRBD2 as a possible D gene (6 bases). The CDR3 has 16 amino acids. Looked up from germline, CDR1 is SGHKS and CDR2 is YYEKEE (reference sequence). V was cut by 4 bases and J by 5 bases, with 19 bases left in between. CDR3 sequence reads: CASSRRLEVVNNEQFF. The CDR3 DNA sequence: TGTGCCAGCAGCCGCAGACTAGAAGTGGTCAACAATGAGCAGTTCTTC.

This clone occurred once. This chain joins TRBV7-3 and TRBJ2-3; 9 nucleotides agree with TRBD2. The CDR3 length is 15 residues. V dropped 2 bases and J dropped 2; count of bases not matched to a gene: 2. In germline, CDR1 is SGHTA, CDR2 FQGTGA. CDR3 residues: CASSLAGGVTDTQYF. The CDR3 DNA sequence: TGTGCCAGCAGCTTAGCGGGGGGGGTCACAGATACGCAGTATTTT. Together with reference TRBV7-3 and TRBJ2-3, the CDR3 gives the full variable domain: GAGVSQTPSNKVTEKGKYVELRCDPISGHTALYWYRQSLGQGPEFLIYFQGTGAADDSGLPNDRFFAVRPEGSVSTLKIQRTERGDSAVYLCASSLAGGVTDTQYFGPGTRLTVL.